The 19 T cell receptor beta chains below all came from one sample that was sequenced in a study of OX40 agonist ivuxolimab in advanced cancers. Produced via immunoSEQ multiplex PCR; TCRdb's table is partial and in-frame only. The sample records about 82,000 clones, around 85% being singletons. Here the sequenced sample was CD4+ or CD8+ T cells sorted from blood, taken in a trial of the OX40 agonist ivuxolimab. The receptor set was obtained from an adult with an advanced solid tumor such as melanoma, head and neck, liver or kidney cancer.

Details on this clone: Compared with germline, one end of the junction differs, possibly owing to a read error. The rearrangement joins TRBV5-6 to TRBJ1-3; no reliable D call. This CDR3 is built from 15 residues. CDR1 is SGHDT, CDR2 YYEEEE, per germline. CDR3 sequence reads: CASTLLSGIAHTIYF. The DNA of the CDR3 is TGTGCCAGCACCTTGTTATCGGGAATCGCCCACACCATATATTTT.

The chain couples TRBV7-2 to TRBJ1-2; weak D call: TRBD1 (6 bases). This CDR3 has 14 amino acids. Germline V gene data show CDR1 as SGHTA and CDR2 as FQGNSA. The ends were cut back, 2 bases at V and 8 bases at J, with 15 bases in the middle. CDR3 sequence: CASSLSQGIRGYTF. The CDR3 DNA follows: TGTGCCAGCAGCTTATCCCAGGGGATACGCGGCTACACCTTC.

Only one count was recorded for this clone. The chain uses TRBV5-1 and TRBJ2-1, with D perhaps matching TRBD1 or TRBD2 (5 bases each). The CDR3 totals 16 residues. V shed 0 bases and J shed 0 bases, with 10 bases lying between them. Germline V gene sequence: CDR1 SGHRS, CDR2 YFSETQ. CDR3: CASSLEAGSSYNEQFF. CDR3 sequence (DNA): TGCGCCAGCAGCTTGGAGGCAGGGAGCTCCTACAATGAGCAGTTCTTC.

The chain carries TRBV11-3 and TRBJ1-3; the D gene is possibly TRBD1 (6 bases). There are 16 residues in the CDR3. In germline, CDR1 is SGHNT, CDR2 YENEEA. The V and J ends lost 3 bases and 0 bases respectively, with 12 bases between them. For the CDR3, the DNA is TGTGCCAGCAGCTTGGGGGGCCCCCGCTCTGGAAACACCATATATTTT. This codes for CASSLGGPRSGNTIYF.

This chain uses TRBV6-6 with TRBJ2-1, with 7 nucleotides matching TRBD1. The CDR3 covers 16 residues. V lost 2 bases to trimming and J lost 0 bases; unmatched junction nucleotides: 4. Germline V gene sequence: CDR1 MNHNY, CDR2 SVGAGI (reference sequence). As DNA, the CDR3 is TGTGCCAGCAGTTACCGGGACAGTTACTCCTACAATGAGCAGTTCTTC. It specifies CASSYRDSYSYNEQFF.

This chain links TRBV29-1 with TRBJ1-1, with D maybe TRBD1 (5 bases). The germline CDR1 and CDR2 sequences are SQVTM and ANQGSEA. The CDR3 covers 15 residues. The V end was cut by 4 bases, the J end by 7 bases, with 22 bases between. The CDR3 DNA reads TGCAGCGTTGCTAGGGGCCGATCGGGGGGAAATGAAGCTTTCTTT. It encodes CSVARGRSGGNEAFF.

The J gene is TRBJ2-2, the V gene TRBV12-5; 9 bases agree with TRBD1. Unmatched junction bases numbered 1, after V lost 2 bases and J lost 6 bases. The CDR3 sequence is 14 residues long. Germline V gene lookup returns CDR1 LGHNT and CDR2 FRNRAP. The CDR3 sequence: CASGLRQGAGELFF. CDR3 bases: TGTGCTAGTGGTTTGAGACAGGGGGCCGGGGAGCTGTTTTTT.

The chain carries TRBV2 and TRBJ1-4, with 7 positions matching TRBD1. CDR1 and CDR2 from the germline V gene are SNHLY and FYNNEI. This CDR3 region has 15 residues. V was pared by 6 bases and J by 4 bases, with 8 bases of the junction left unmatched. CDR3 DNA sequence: TGTGCCAGCAGCGCGCAGGGGGGCTTTAATGAAAAACTGTTTTTT. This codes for CASSAQGGFNEKLFF.

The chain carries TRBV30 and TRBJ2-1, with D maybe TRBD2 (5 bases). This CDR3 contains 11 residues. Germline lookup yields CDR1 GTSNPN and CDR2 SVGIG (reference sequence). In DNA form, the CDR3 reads TGTGGAGGGAGTTCTCTCAATGAGCAGTTCTTC. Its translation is CGGSSLNEQFF.

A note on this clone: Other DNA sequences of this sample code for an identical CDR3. The CDR3 DNA follows: TGTGCCAGCAGTTTATACAGGGGCACTGGGGAGCTGTTTTTT. Its translation is CASSLYRGTGELFF. V gene TRBV27 combines with J gene TRBJ2-2, with TRBD1 matching over 7 bases. The CDR3 runs to 14 residues. Germline assignment: CDR1 MNHEY and CDR2 SMNVEV (reference sequence). After removal of 1 base from V and 8 bases from J, the junction contained 4 bases not matched to a gene.

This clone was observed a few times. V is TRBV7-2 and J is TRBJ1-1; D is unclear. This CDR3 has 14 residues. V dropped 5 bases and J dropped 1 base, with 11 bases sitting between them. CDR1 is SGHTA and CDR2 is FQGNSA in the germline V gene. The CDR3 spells CASSANLGNTEAFF. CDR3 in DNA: TGTGCCAGCAGCGCAAACCTTGGGAACACTGAAGCTTTCTTT.

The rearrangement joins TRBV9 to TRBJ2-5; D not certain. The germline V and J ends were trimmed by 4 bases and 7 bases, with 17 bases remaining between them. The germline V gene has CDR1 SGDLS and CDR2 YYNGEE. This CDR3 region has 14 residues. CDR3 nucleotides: TGTGCCAGCAGCCCAACTTTCGCCGAAGGGACCCAGTACTTC. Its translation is CASSPTFAEGTQYF. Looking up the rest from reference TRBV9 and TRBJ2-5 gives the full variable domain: DSGVTQTPKHLITATGQRVTLRCSPRSGDLSVYWYQQSLDQGLQFLIQYYNGEERAKGNILERFSAQQFPDLHSELNLSSLELGDSALYFCASSPTFAEGTQYFGPGTRLLVL.

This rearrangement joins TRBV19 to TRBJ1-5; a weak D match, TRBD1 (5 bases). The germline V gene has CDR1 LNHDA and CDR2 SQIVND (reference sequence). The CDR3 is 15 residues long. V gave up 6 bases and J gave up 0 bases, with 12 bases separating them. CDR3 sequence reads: CASRPQGFSNQPQHF. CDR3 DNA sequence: TGTGCCAGTAGACCCCAGGGATTTAGCAATCAGCCCCAGCATTTT.

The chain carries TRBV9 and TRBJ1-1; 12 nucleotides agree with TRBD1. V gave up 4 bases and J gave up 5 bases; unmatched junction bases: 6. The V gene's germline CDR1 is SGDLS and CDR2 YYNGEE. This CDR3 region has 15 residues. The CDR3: CASSPRDRGRTEAFF. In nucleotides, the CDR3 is TGTGCCAGCAGCCCCCGGGACAGGGGGCGGACTGAAGCTTTCTTT. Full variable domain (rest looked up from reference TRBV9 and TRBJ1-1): DSGVTQTPKHLITATGQRVTLRCSPRSGDLSVYWYQQSLDQGLQFLIQYYNGEERAKGNILERFSAQQFPDLHSELNLSSLELGDSALYFCASSPRDRGRTEAFFGQGTRLTVV.

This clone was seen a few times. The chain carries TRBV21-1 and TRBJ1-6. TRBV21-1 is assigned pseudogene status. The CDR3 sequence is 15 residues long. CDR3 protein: CASSKVLARPSPLHF. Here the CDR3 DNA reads TGTGCCAGCAGCAAAGTTCTCGCCCGACCTTCACCCCTCCACTTT.

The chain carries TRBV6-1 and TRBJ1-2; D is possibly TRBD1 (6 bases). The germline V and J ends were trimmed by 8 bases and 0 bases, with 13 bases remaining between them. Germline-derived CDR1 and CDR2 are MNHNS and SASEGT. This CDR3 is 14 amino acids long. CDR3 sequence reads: CASRRTETNYGYTF. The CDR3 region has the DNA TGTGCCAGCCGGCGGACAGAGACTAACTATGGCTACACCTTC.

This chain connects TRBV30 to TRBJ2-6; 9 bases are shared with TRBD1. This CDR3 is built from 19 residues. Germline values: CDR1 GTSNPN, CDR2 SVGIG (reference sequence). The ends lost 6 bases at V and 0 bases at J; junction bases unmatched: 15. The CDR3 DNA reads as TGTGCCTGTTCTCATGCCGGGACAGGGCCCCTCTCTGGGGCCAACGTCCTGACTTTC. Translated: CACSHAGTGPLSGANVLTF.

The CDR3 nucleotides read TGCGCCAGCAGCAATCAGGGGGGCCCTAGCACAGATACGCAGTATTTT. It codes for CASSNQGGPSTDTQYF. V is TRBV5-1 and J is TRBJ2-3; a possible D gene is TRBD1 (7 bases). The CDR3 loop spans 16 amino acids. Trimming removed 4 bases from V and 0 bases from J, with 15 bases in between. CDR1 is SGHRS and CDR2 is YFSETQ in the germline V gene.

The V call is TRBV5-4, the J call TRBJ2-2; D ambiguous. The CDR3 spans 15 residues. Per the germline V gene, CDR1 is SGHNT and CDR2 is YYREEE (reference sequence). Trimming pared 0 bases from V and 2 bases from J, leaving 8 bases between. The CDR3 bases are TGTGCCAGCAGCTTGGGACTTACCAACACCGGGGAGCTGTTTTTT. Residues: CASSLGLTNTGELFF.